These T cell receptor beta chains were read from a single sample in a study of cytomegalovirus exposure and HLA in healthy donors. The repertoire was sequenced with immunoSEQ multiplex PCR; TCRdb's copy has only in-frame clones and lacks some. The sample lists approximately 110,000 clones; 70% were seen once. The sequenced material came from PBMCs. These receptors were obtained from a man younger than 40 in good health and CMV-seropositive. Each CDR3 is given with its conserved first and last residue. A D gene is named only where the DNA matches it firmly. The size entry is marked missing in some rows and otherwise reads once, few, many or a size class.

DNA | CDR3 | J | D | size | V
TGTGCCAGCAGGATTTACAGGGAGTTGCAGTACTTC | CASRIYRELQYF | TRBJ2-7 | - | - | TRBV2
TGTGCCTGGAGTGTACAAAGTAGCGGGAGGGCCGGGTACGGGGAGCTGTTTTTT | CAWSVQSSGRAGYGELFF | TRBJ2-2 | TRBD2 | - | TRBV30
TGTGCCAGCAGCTTTTCGGGGGATAACACTGAAGCTTTCTTT | CASSFSGDNTEAFF | TRBJ1-1 | - | - | TRBV7-9
TGCGCCAGCAGTCAATCATACGGGGGAGGTTACGAGCAGTACTTC | CASSQSYGGGYEQYF | TRBJ2-7 | - | once | TRBV23-1
TGTGCCAGCAGCGTAAGCAGGGACAGGTCCCTTAGATCACCCCTCCACTTT | CASSVSRDRSLRSPLHF | TRBJ1-6 | TRBD1 | - | TRBV9
TGCGCCAGCAGCTTCGGGACAGCAAACTATGGCTACACCTTC | CASSFGTANYGYTF | TRBJ1-2 | TRBD1 | - | TRBV5-1
TGTGCCAGCAGCGTTAGAGAAGCGGCACCCCTCCACTTT | CASSVREAAPLHF | TRBJ1-6 | - | few | TRBV9
TGTGCCAGCAGCCCTTGGGGGGATGAGCAGTTCTTC | CASSPWGDEQFF | TRBJ2-1 | - | - | TRBV7-6
TGTGCCAGCAACCTGGACAGGAGCTCCTACGAGCAGTACTTC | CASNLDRSSYEQYF | TRBJ2-7 | TRBD1 | - | TRBV2
TGTGCCATCTTCCAGCAAGACAGTCCCTATGGCTACACCTTC | CAIFQQDSPYGYTF | TRBJ1-2 | - | few | TRBV10-3
TGCAGCGTTGAAGAGACAAACTATGGCTACACCTTC | CSVEETNYGYTF | TRBJ1-2 | - | - | TRBV29-1
TGTGCCAGCAGTGCCGCCGGTACGGGAGAGCAGTACTTC | CASSAAGTGEQYF | TRBJ2-5 | - | - | TRBV2
TGTGCCAGCAGCGTAGTAGCAAGCGGGGCGACAGATACGCAGTATTTT | CASSVVASGATDTQYF | TRBJ2-3 | TRBD2 | - | TRBV9
TGTGCCAGCAGCGTAGAACCTGGGGGCACCTACGAGCAGTACTTC | CASSVEPGGTYEQYF | TRBJ2-7 | - | - | TRBV9
TGTGCCAGTAGTATAGAACAGTTACGGGGTGGCTACACCTTC | CASSIEQLRGGYTF | TRBJ1-2 | - | - | TRBV19
TGTGCCTGGAGGAAGACAGGTAGCTCCTATAATTCACCCCTCCACTTT | CAWRKTGSSYNSPLHF | TRBJ1-6 | - | - | TRBV30
TGTGCCAGCAGTTACTCGGGGCCGAAGGGGAACTATGGCTACACCTTC | CASSYSGPKGNYGYTF | TRBJ1-2 | - | few | TRBV6-5
TGTGCCAGCAGTACAGCGAACACCGGGGAGCTGTTTTTT | CASSTANTGELFF | TRBJ2-2 | - | - | TRBV28
TGTGCCATCAGCTCAACGGGACAGAACAATCAGCCCCAGCATTTT | CAISSTGQNNQPQHF | TRBJ1-5 | TRBD1 | - | TRBV10-3
TGCGCCAGCAGCCAATTCGTGGACGACTACGAGCAGTACTTC | CASSQFVDDYEQYF | TRBJ2-7 | - | - | TRBV4-1
TGCGCCAGCAGCTTGACAGGGGCGAACACTGAAGCTTTCTTT | CASSLTGANTEAFF | TRBJ1-1 | TRBD1 | - | TRBV5-1
TGTGCCAGCAGTCCGGGAGAGCCGATGGGCGCAGAGACCCAGTACTTC | CASSPGEPMGAETQYF | TRBJ2-5 | - | - | TRBV11-3
TGTGCCAGCAAAACGCCCACCACACTAGCGGCTTTAGGGGGAGATACGCAGTATTTT | CASKTPTTLAALGGDTQYF | TRBJ2-3 | TRBD2 | - | TRBV7-3
TGCGCCAGCAGCTTGGAAGGGACAGGTAATCAGCCCCAGCATTTT | CASSLEGTGNQPQHF | TRBJ1-5 | TRBD1 | - | TRBV5-1
TGTGCCAGCAGTGAAGCGGGCAGGGTGGGCATTCAGTACTTC | CASSEAGRVGIQYF | TRBJ2-4 | - | - | TRBV6-1
TGTGCCAGCAGCCGGACAGGGATAGGAAACACCATATATTTT | CASSRTGIGNTIYF | TRBJ1-3 | TRBD1 | - | TRBV27
TGTGCCAGTACTACTAGCGGGAGCCCCTACAATGAGCAGTTCTTC | CASTTSGSPYNEQFF | TRBJ2-1 | TRBD2 | - | TRBV19
TGTGCCAGCAGCTTGGGGGCTAGCGGGAGCACAGATACGCAGTATTTT | CASSLGASGSTDTQYF | TRBJ2-3 | TRBD2 | once | TRBV5-4
TGTGCCATCAGGGGGGGGACAGGAGGAAATTCACCCCTCCACTTT | CAIRGGTGGNSPLHF | TRBJ1-6 | TRBD1 | - | TRBV10-3
TGTGCCAGCAGCTTAGATCCGGGATTGAGGGAGCAGTACTTC | CASSLDPGLREQYF | TRBJ2-5 | - | - | TRBV11-2
TGTGCCAGCAGCTTAAGATTCGACAGCACTGAAGCTTTCTTT | CASSLRFDSTEAFF | TRBJ1-1 | - | - | TRBV7-3
TGCGCCAGCAGCTTGACCGGGACAGGGGGGGATGAAAAACTGTTTTTT | CASSLTGTGGDEKLFF | TRBJ1-4 | TRBD1 | - | TRBV5-1
TGTGCCAGTGGATCAGGGGGTCGGACCTACGAGCAGTACTTC | CASGSGGRTYEQYF | TRBJ2-7 | TRBD1 | - | TRBV19
TGTGCCAGCAGCGTAGAGAGCACCGCGGACACTGAAGCTTTCTTT | CASSVESTADTEAFF | TRBJ1-1 | - | - | TRBV9
TGTGCCAGCAGCGGAAGTCGGGACAGTCACAATGAGCAGTTCTTC | CASSGSRDSHNEQFF | TRBJ2-1 | TRBD1 | - | TRBV9
TGTGCCAGCAGTGAAATTGCCGGGGGGTTGGAGACCCAGTACTTC | CASSEIAGGLETQYF | TRBJ2-5 | TRBD2 | few | TRBV6-4
TGTGCCAGCAGCCCCCTGACAGGGGAGGTACTCTCTGGGGCCAACGTCCTGACTTTC | CASSPLTGEVLSGANVLTF | TRBJ2-6 | TRBD1 | few | TRBV11-3
TGCAGCGTTCGCGGAACAGGGGTTGCGGGAAACATTCAGTACTTC | CSVRGTGVAGNIQYF | TRBJ2-4 | TRBD1 | - | TRBV29-1
TGTGCCAGCAGCTCGACAGTTAACTATGGCTACACCTTC | CASSSTVNYGYTF | TRBJ1-2 | - | once | TRBV6-1
TGTGCCAGCAGCCGCGTTTTCGGACAGGGGTCGGTGAACACTGAAGCTTTCTTT | CASSRVFGQGSVNTEAFF | TRBJ1-1 | TRBD1 | - | TRBV4-2
TGTGCCAGCAGTTTAACCGACAGGATGCCCTACAATGAGCAGTTCTTC | CASSLTDRMPYNEQFF | TRBJ2-1 | - | - | TRBV27
TGTGCCAGCAGTCCCTCAACCTCCCGGGGGGGGGTTAACAATGAGCAGTTCTTC | CASSPSTSRGGVNNEQFF | TRBJ2-1 | TRBD2 | - | TRBV2
TGTGCCAGCAGTTTCCTAACAGGGGGACGGTTTTTT | CASSFLTGGRFF | TRBJ1-4 | TRBD1 | few | TRBV28
TGTGCCAGCAGCCCAATCAGCGGGGGGGGCGGCACAGATACGCAGTATTTT | CASSPISGGGGTDTQYF | TRBJ2-3 | TRBD2 | - | TRBV11-3
TGTGCCAGCAGCCTAGACAGGGGGCGCGACTATGGCTACACCTTC | CASSLDRGRDYGYTF | TRBJ1-2 | TRBD1 | once | TRBV7-9
TGTGCCAGCAGCTCAGGTATCGCCGGGGAGCTGTTTTTT | CASSSGIAGELFF | TRBJ2-2 | - | once | TRBV7-3
TGTGCCAGCAGCTCGGGACGATTCGGACGGGAGGCGAACTATGGCTACACCTTC | CASSSGRFGREANYGYTF | TRBJ1-2 | - | - | TRBV11-3
TGTGCCAGCAGTGAACCCCATGGAGCCGGGGAGCTGTTTTTT | CASSEPHGAGELFF | TRBJ2-2 | - | few | TRBV2
TGTGCCAGCAGTACCCCAGGGACTAGCGGCACAGATACGCAGTATTTT | CASSTPGTSGTDTQYF | TRBJ2-3 | TRBD2 | - | TRBV28
TGTGCCAGCAGTTTATCGGGCACTCACAATGAGCAGTTCTTC | CASSLSGTHNEQFF | TRBJ2-1 | - | - | TRBV27